Following are 20 T cell receptor beta chains from one sample sequenced in a study of cytomegalovirus exposure and HLA in healthy donors. The PCR had 60 Vbeta and 13 Jbeta primers. Sequencing was performed with immunoSEQ multiplex PCR; in TCRdb, only in-frame clones are kept and a portion is missing. The sample holds over 200,000 clones, around four fifths seen once. Material for sequencing was PBMCs. The receptors were sampled from a woman aged 55-75 years in good health and CMV-seropositive.

This chain uses TRBV12-5 with TRBJ1-1, with D possibly matching TRBD1 (5 bases). Germline V gene sequence: CDR1 LGHNT, CDR2 FRNRAP. The length of the CDR3 is 11 residues. V was shortened by 2 bases and J by 10 bases, with 8 bases between the two germline ends. This chain's CDR3 is CASGLWGRAFF. The CDR3 bases are TGTGCTAGTGGTTTGTGGGGCAGAGCTTTCTTT.

The chain recombines TRBV6-1 with TRBJ1-1, with TRBD1 matching over 11 bases. Trimming at V came to 0 bases and at J to 1 base, leaving 13 bases not matched to a gene. The CDR3 is 20 amino acids. Germline V gene sequence: CDR1 MNHNS, CDR2 SASEGT. CDR3 in DNA: TGTGCCAGCAGTGAAGCGCTTCGTAGGACAGGGGGCCCCCGGAACACTGAAGCTTTCTTT. Protein product: CASSEALRRTGGPRNTEAFF.

This chain uses TRBV5-1 with TRBJ2-2, with a weak D call TRBD2 (6 bases). The CDR3 totals 15 residues. The germline V gene has CDR1 SGHRS and CDR2 YFSETQ. V dropped 0 bases and J dropped 6 bases, with 12 bases sitting between them. The CDR3, as DNA: TGCGCCAGCAGCTTGGCTATAGGAGGGTCCGGGGAGCTGTTTTTT. It specifies CASSLAIGGSGELFF.

The CDR3, as DNA: TGTGCCAGCAGGGTGGGACAGCTGAACACTGAAGCTTTCTTT. Its protein is CASRVGQLNTEAFF. V is TRBV6-5 and J is TRBJ1-1, with 7 nucleotides matching TRBD1. Trimming cost V 6 bases and J 0 bases; bases outside gene matches: 4. Per the germline V gene, CDR1 is MNHEY and CDR2 is SVGAGI. The CDR3 is made up of 14 amino acids.

This chain joins TRBV18 and TRBJ1-2; maybe TRBD1 (6 bases). Germline V lookup: CDR1 KGHSH, CDR2 LQKENI. Trimming stripped 4 bases from V and 3 bases from J, with 9 bases between. The CDR3 is made up of 13 amino acids. The CDR3 reads CASSQRQDYGYTF. The CDR3 DNA follows: TGTGCCAGCTCACAACGACAGGACTATGGCTACACCTTC.

This chain links TRBV7-3 with TRBJ1-2; tentative D call: TRBD1 (5 bases). Trimming removed 5 bases from V and 5 bases from J, with 18 bases in between. The CDR3 loop spans 15 amino acids. Germline CDR1 and CDR2: SGHTA and FQGTGA. CDR3 sequence (DNA): TGTGCCAGCAGCCCCCAGGGCGGCACAAGGTATGGCTACACCTTC. Its protein is CASSPQGGTRYGYTF.

The chain recombines TRBV30 with TRBJ1-5; D gene unclear. CDR1 GTSNPN and CDR2 SVGIG come from the germline V gene (reference sequence). The CDR3 spans 14 residues. V shed 3 bases and J shed 3 bases, with 12 bases lying between them. The CDR3 loop is CAWSEESINQPQHF. DNA of the CDR3: TGTGCCTGGAGCGAGGAAAGTATCAATCAGCCCCAGCATTTT.

This chain uses TRBV9 with TRBJ2-2, with 8 bases fitting TRBD2. The germline V gene has CDR1 SGDLS and CDR2 YYNGEE. Unmatched junction bases numbered 7, after V lost 1 base and J lost 5 bases. The CDR3 sequence is 16 residues long. In DNA, the CDR3 is TGTGCCAGCAGCGTAAGGCGGGAGGTTTATACCGGGGAGCTGTTTTTT. Translation: CASSVRREVYTGELFF. The full variable domain, in which reference TRBV9 and TRBJ2-2 provide the parts outside the CDR3, is DSGVTQTPKHLITATGQRVTLRCSPRSGDLSVYWYQQSLDQGLQFLIQYYNGEERAKGNILERFSAQQFPDLHSELNLSSLELGDSALYFCASSVRREVYTGELFFGEGSRLTVL.

This clone has more than one count but fewer than ten. The V gene is TRBV11-2, the J gene TRBJ1-5, with 7 bases that match TRBD1. Per the germline V gene, CDR1 is SGHAT and CDR2 is FQNNGV. V lost 5 bases to trimming and J lost 6 bases; unmatched junction nucleotides: 10. This CDR3 comprises 15 residues. The CDR3 bases are TGTGCCAGCAGCGCCCAGACAGGGTTCGGTCAGCCCCAGCATTTT. Its translation: CASSAQTGFGQPQHF.

This clone has a single count. The chain is built from TRBV5-1 and TRBJ1-4; D not certain. The CDR3 sequence is 15 residues long. With 2 bases removed from V and 0 bases from J, the gap between germline ends came to 8 bases. Germline V lookup: CDR1 SGHRS, CDR2 YFSETQ. CDR3 nucleotide sequence: TGCGCCAGCAGCTTCGCGGGCGCAACTAATGAAAAACTGTTTTTT. As protein: CASSFAGATNEKLFF.

The chain is built from TRBV5-1 and TRBJ1-2; D perhaps matches TRBD1 (5 bases). This CDR3 has 15 residues. CDR1 is SGHRS and CDR2 is YFSETQ in the germline V gene. Trimming left V 4 bases short and J 2 bases short, with 15 bases between. CDR3 sequence: CASSAGGRVNYGYTF. The DNA for the CDR3 is TGCGCCAGCAGCGCCGGGGGACGGGTAAACTATGGCTACACCTTC.

The rearrangement links TRBV5-4 to TRBJ1-1, with 10 bases that match TRBD1. This CDR3 has 13 residues. CDR1 and CDR2 from the germline V gene are SGHNT and YYREEE (reference sequence). Losses at the gene ends were 4 bases for V and 7 bases for J; bases not matched to a gene: 4. The CDR3 DNA follows: TGTGCCAGCAGCCGACAGGGGGCGGATGAAGCTTTCTTT. Protein product: CASSRQGADEAFF.

A word on this clone: In the same sample, other DNA sequences code for this CDR3. The chain recombines TRBV19 with TRBJ2-7, with 7 bases identical to TRBD1. The length of the CDR3 is 14 residues. The germline V gene encodes CDR1 LNHDA and CDR2 SQIVND (reference sequence). V lost 3 bases and J lost 3; bases outside the gene matches: 5. The CDR3 sequence is CASSMASGGYEQYF. The CDR3 nucleotides are TGTGCCAGTAGTATGGCATCAGGGGGCTACGAGCAGTACTTC. Looking up the rest from reference TRBV19 and TRBJ2-7 gives the full variable domain: DGGITQSPKYLFRKEGQNVTLSCEQNLNHDAMYWYRQDPGQGLRLIYYSQIVNDFQKGDIAEGYSVSREKKESFPLTVTSAQKNPTAFYLCASSMASGGYEQYFGPGTRLTVT.

The chain is built from TRBV5-1 and TRBJ2-7; TRBD1 matches 8 bases. From germline, CDR1 is SGHRS and CDR2 YFSETQ. There are 14 residues in the CDR3. Trimming cost V 4 bases and J 5 bases; bases outside gene matches: 8. The CDR3 nucleotides are TGCGCCAGCAGCCCGGACAGGGTGTCCCACGAGCAGTACTTC. This translates into CASSPDRVSHEQYF.

The V call is TRBV28, the J call TRBJ2-2; tentatively, D is TRBD2 (6 bases). The CDR3 is made up of 12 amino acids. The V gene lost 9 bases and the J gene lost 7 bases, with 12 bases spanning the gap. From germline, CDR1 is MDHEN and CDR2 SYDVKM. CDR3 residues: CASRPGDGELFF. CDR3 sequence (DNA): TGTGCCAGTCGCCCGGGGGACGGGGAGCTGTTTTTT. The whole variable domain, remainder taken from reference TRBV28 and TRBJ2-2, is DVKVTQSSRYLVKRTGEKVFLECVQDMDHENMFWYRQDPGLGLRLIYFSYDVKMKEKGDIPEGYSVSREKKERFSLILESASTNQTSMYLCASRPGDGELFFGEGSRLTVL.

J is TRBJ2-3 and V is TRBV5-1; 7 bases fit TRBD2. V gave up 4 bases and J gave up 3 bases; unmatched junction bases: 8. CDR3 length: 15 residues. Germline assignment: CDR1 SGHRS and CDR2 YFSETQ. The CDR3 reads CASSKGTIDTDTQYF. Written as DNA, the CDR3 is TGCGCCAGCAGCAAAGGGACTATAGATACAGATACGCAGTATTTT.

J is TRBJ2-1 and V is TRBV7-9; D is uncertain. This CDR3 contains 13 residues. Germline loops: CDR1 SEHNR, CDR2 FQNEAQ (reference sequence). Trimming cost V 4 bases and J 10 bases, with 14 bases left between them. CDR3 residues: CASSSDFFPEQFF. For the CDR3, the DNA is TGTGCCAGCAGCTCCGACTTTTTTCCCGAGCAGTTCTTC.

The chain employs TRBV5-8 and TRBJ2-3; 14 bases match TRBD2. CDR1 and CDR2 from the germline V gene are SGHTS and YDEGEE. The CDR3 totals 15 residues. V was pared by 5 bases and J by 5 bases, with 4 bases of the junction left unmatched. DNA of the CDR3: TGTGCCAGCAGTTCCGGACTAGCGGGAGGAGATACGCAGTATTTT. As protein: CASSSGLAGGDTQYF.

V gene TRBV6-5 combines with J gene TRBJ2-7, with 12 positions matching TRBD1. J was trimmed by 7 bases and V by 5 bases; bases with no gene match: 9. Germline CDR1 is MNHEY and CDR2 is SVGAGI. CDR3 length: 15 residues. In nucleotides, the CDR3 is TGTGCCAGCAGTCCCCCGGGACAGGGGGCAAAAGAGCAGTACTTC. This gives the protein CASSPPGQGAKEQYF.

The CDR3 loop reads CAIRFTSPGEQFF. In nucleotides, the CDR3 is TGTGCCATCAGGTTCACTAGCCCCGGTGAGCAGTTCTTC. This chain joins TRBV10-3 and TRBJ2-1, with D perhaps matching TRBD2 (6 bases). The CDR3 totals 13 residues. Germline V gene data show CDR1 as ENHRY and CDR2 as SYGVKD. Between the trimmed V and J ends, which lost 6 bases and 9 bases, there was a span of 15 bases.